The entry below gives a single T cell receptor beta chain sequence along with its context. Its target is not known. The sample originates from a study of cytomegalovirus exposure and HLA in healthy donors. Looking at the study overall: A prior study identified over 100 million unique TCR beta sequences from 190 million or so T cells. General study findings and limits: Indistinguishable V segments, including TRBV6-2 and TRBV6-3, were excluded. A highly shared variant cluster was judged a likely technical artifact. Follow-up analysis found HLA locus-dependent TCR association rates, highest for DRB1 and lowest for HLA-C.

The CDR3 loop spans 13 amino acids. Looked up from germline, CDR1 is SGHAT and CDR2 is FQNNGV. V dropped 7 bases and J dropped 1 base, with 7 bases sitting between them. The PCR had 60 Vbeta and 13 Jbeta primers. Method: immunoSEQ multiplex PCR; TCRdb's copy keeps in-frame clones and lacks some. Here the sample spans approximately 180,000 clones, about 80% being singletons. The sample taken for sequencing was PBMCs. This TCR was sampled from a woman aged 40 to 55 in good health and CMV-seronegative. The chain employs TRBV11-2 and TRBJ2-2; perhaps TRBD2 as D (5 bases). The CDR3 protein is CASKLGNTGELFF. In DNA form, the CDR3 reads TGTGCCAGCAAACTAGGGAACACCGGGGAGCTGTTTTTT.